This T cell receptor (beta chain) was identified in a study of regulatory T cells in long-lasting Graves disease. General observations from the study: Newly diagnosed disease favored TRBV20-1 and TRBJ2-1 over persistent disease. A greater number of public clonotypes (approximately 2,500) was shared by persistent patients than by new patients (about 880). Persistent cases of Graves' showed reduced TCR diversity relative to newly diagnosed patients.

In its sample, this clonotype was seen a few times. Its specificity is not known. The germline CDR1 and CDR2 sequences are SEHNR and FQNEAQ (reference sequence). There are 15 residues in the CDR3. V dropped 3 bases and J dropped 10; count of bases not matched to a gene: 9. Stated time point: newly diagnosed GD, antithyroid drugs for less than 3 months. Isolated PBMC RNA provided the starting material for the TCR library. Construction of TCR beta libraries relied on iRepertoire HTBI primers and on Arm-PCR targeting CDR3 regions. Each CDR3 protein is one row after TCRdb ran MiXCR on the multiplex PCR reads. The data show roughly 260,000 distinct CDR3 sequences, about 18% seen once. These records were also assigned to another study, of T cells in Graves' hyperthyroidism and ophthalmopathy. That paper adds: For ophthalmopathy, model prediction preceded onset by a median roughly 6.3 months.

The specimen comprised peripheral blood mononuclear cells (PBMCs), sampled at new diagnosis, from a patient treated with antithyroid drugs. The receptor's source is a woman younger than 45 with Graves disease. The chain joins TRBV7-9 to TRBJ1-6, with 7 bases fitting TRBD1. For the CDR3, the DNA is TGTGCCAGCAGCTTCCTCAGGGGGACGGAATCACCCCTCCACTTT. Translation: CASSFLRGTESPLHF.